This is a list of T cell receptor beta chains from one sample in a study of technical replicates of blood from four donors. TCRdb keeps only in-frame clones here, not all; method: immunoSEQ multiplex PCR. The data hold 50,000 to 70,000 clones, with 91% observed a single time. Sequenced material: PBMCs. These receptors came from a human donor in good health. Some clones in this sample may be carry-over from other donors' samples. The CDR3 runs from the conserved cysteine through the conserved F or W. A D gene is named only where the DNA matches it firmly. Size is omitted from some rows. Given values are once, few, many or a class for expanded clones.

J gene: TRBJ2-2; clone size: NA; D gene: TRBD2; V gene: TRBV5-1; CDR3 protein: CASSLEGRGSTGELFF; CDR3 DNA: TGCGCCAGCAGCTTGGAAGGGCGGGGGAGCACCGGGGAGCTGTTTTTT
J gene: TRBJ1-2; clone size: NA; D gene: NA; V gene: TRBV7-9; CDR3 protein: CASSLVTGGYGYTF; CDR3 DNA: TGTGCCAGCAGCTTAGTTACGGGGGGCTATGGCTACACCTTC
J gene: TRBJ2-2; clone size: once; D gene: TRBD1; V gene: TRBV29-1; CDR3 protein: CSVEGGTGGHTGELFF; CDR3 DNA: TGCAGCGTTGAAGGGGGGACAGGGGGCCACACCGGGGAGCTGTTTTTT
J gene: TRBJ1-4; clone size: NA; D gene: TRBD1; V gene: TRBV5-8; CDR3 protein: CASSLDGTATTNEKLFF; CDR3 DNA: TGTGCCAGCAGCCTAGATGGGACAGCAACAACTAATGAAAAACTGTTTTTT
J gene: TRBJ2-7; clone size: NA; D gene: TRBD2; V gene: TRBV6-1; CDR3 protein: CATTTSGSTYEQYF; CDR3 DNA: TGTGCCACCACGACTAGCGGTTCCACCTACGAGCAGTACTTC
J gene: TRBJ2-5; clone size: NA; D gene: TRBD2; V gene: TRBV7-2; CDR3 protein: CASSLVGRTHQETQYF; CDR3 DNA: TGTGCCAGCAGCTTAGTCGGGAGGACCCACCAAGAGACCCAGTACTTC
J gene: TRBJ2-2; clone size: NA; D gene: NA; V gene: TRBV6-5; CDR3 protein: CASSYLGRELFF; CDR3 DNA: TGTGCCAGCAGTTACTTGGGGCGGGAGCTGTTTTTT
J gene: TRBJ2-2; clone size: NA; D gene: NA; V gene: TRBV7-2; CDR3 protein: CASSLPVGLGVGELFF; CDR3 DNA: TGTGCCAGCAGCTTACCGGTCGGACTGGGTGTCGGGGAGCTGTTTTTT
J gene: TRBJ1-4; clone size: NA; D gene: NA; V gene: TRBV7-2; CDR3 protein: CASSLERNEKLFF; CDR3 DNA: TGTGCCAGCAGCTTAGAGAGGAATGAAAAACTGTTTTTT
J gene: TRBJ1-1; clone size: NA; D gene: NA; V gene: TRBV19; CDR3 protein: CASTNTGGGSNTEAFF; CDR3 DNA: TGTGCCAGTACTAATACGGGGGGAGGCTCGAACACTGAAGCTTTCTTT
J gene: TRBJ1-2; clone size: NA; D gene: TRBD1; V gene: TRBV30; CDR3 protein: CAWSLGQGSEAF; CDR3 DNA: TGTGCCTGGAGCTTGGGACAGGGGAGTGAGGCCTTC
J gene: TRBJ2-7; clone size: NA; D gene: NA; V gene: TRBV9; CDR3 protein: CASRPDRRFSYEQYF; CDR3 DNA: TGTGCCAGCAGACCAGACAGGCGATTTTCCTACGAGCAGTACTTC
J gene: TRBJ2-3; clone size: NA; D gene: TRBD2; V gene: TRBV2; CDR3 protein: CASSGGLAGVDTQYF; CDR3 DNA: TGTGCCAGCAGTGGTGGACTAGCGGGGGTAGATACGCAGTATTTT
J gene: TRBJ2-1; clone size: NA; D gene: TRBD2; V gene: TRBV2; CDR3 protein: CASSLGGLAGGNEQFF; CDR3 DNA: TGTGCCAGCAGTCTGGGGGGTTTAGCGGGAGGCAATGAGCAGTTCTTC
J gene: TRBJ2-5; clone size: NA; D gene: TRBD2; V gene: TRBV2; CDR3 protein: CASSYSGGETQYF; CDR3 DNA: TGTGCCAGCAGTTATAGCGGGGGGGAGACCCAGTACTTC
J gene: TRBJ2-7; clone size: NA; D gene: NA; V gene: TRBV29-1; CDR3 protein: CSVAGSYEQYF; CDR3 DNA: TGCAGCGTTGCAGGGTCCTACGAGCAGTACTTC
J gene: TRBJ2-7; clone size: NA; D gene: NA; V gene: TRBV19; CDR3 protein: CASRTGGGDYEQYF; CDR3 DNA: TGTGCCAGTCGGACTGGAGGCGGCGACTACGAGCAGTACTTC